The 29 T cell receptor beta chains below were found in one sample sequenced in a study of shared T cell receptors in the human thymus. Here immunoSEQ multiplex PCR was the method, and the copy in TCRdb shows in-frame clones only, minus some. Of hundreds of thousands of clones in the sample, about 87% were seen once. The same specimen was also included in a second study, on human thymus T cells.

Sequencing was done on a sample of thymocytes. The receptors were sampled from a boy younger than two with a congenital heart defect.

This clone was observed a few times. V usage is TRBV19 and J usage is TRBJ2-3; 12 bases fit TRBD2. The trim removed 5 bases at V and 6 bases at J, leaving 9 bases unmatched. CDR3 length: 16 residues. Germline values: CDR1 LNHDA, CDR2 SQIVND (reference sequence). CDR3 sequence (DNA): TGTGCCAGTAGTCCCTGGACTAGCGGGGTGGGGGATACGCAGTATTTT. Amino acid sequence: CASSPWTSGVGDTQYF.

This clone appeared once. Written as DNA, the CDR3 is TGTGCCAGCAGCCGAGAAGCGGAAAGATCTTACGAGCAGTACTTC. Translating gives CASSREAERSYEQYF. This rearrangement joins TRBV7-2 to TRBJ2-7; D may be TRBD2 (5 bases). The CDR3 contains 15 residues. The V end was cut by 5 bases, the J end by 4 bases, with 18 bases between. CDR1 is SGHTA, CDR2 FQGNSA, per germline.

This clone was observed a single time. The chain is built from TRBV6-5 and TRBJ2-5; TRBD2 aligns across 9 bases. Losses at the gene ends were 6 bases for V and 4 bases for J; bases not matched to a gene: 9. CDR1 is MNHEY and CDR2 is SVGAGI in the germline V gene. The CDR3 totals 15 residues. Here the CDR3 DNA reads TGTGCCAGCAGCAAGGGGGGCGGGAGGGCAGAGACCCAGTACTTC. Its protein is CASSKGGGRAETQYF.

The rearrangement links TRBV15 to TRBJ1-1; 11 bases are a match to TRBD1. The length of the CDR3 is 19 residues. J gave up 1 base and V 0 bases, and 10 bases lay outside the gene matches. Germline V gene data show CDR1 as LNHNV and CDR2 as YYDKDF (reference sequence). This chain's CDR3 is CATSRDRIRTGGSNTEAFF. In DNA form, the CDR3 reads TGTGCCACCAGCAGAGACAGAATAAGGACAGGGGGCTCGAACACTGAAGCTTTCTTT.

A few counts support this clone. CDR3 amino acids: CASSSQGAAGNTIYF. As DNA, the CDR3 is TGTGCCAGCAGTTCACAGGGGGCGGCTGGAAACACCATATATTTT. This chain joins TRBV6-5 and TRBJ1-3; 9 nucleotides match TRBD1. The CDR3 contains 15 residues. The V gene's germline CDR1 is MNHEY and CDR2 SVGAGI. Losses at the gene ends were 4 bases for V and 2 bases for J; bases not matched to a gene: 3.

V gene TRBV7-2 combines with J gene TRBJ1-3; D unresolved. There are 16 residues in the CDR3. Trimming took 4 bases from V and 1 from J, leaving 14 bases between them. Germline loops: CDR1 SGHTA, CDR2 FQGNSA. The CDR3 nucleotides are TGTGCCAGCAGCTCCCCCGGGAGCGCTTCTGGAAACACCATATATTTT. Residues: CASSSPGSASGNTIYF.

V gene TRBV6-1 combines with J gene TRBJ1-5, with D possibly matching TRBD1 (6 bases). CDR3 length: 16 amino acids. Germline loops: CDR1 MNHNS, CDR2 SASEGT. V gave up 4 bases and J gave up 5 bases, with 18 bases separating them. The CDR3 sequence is CASSAGRDTLHQPQHF. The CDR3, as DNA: TGTGCCAGCAGTGCCGGCCGGGACACCCTCCATCAGCCCCAGCATTTT.

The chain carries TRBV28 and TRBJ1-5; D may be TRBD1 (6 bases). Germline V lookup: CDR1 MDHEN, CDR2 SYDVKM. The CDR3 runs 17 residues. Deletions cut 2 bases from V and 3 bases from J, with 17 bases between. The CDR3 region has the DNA TGTGCCAGCAGTTTACGTACCGGGACACCCCACAATCAGCCCCAGCATTTT. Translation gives CASSLRTGTPHNQPQHF.

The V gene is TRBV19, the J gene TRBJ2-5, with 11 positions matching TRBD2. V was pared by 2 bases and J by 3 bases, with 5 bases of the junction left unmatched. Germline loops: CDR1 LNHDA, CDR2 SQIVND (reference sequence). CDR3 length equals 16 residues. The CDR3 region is CASSIPLAGGEETQYF. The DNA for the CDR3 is TGTGCCAGTAGTATACCCCTAGCGGGAGGTGAAGAGACCCAGTACTTC.

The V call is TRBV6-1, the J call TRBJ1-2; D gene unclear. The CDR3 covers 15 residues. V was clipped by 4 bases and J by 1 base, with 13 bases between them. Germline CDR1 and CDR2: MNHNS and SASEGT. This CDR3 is CASSGGDLLNYGYTF. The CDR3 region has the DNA TGTGCCAGCAGTGGGGGAGATCTTCTTAACTATGGCTACACCTTC.

In DNA, the CDR3 is TGTGCCAGCAGCTTGTTTGGACTACCAACCTACGAGCAGTACTTC. It codes for CASSLFGLPTYEQYF. This chain uses TRBV5-4 with TRBJ2-7; possibly TRBD2 for D (6 bases). The ends were cut back, 1 base at V and 2 bases at J, with 13 bases in the middle. CDR1 and CDR2 (germline): SGHNT, YYREEE (reference sequence). This CDR3 comprises 15 residues.

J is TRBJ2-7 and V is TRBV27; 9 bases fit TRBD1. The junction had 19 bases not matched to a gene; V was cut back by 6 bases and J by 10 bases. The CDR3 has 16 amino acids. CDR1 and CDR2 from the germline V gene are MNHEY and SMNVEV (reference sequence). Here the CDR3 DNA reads TGTGCCAGCAGATTGGGGGGAGGGGACAGGGTGACCCGTCAGTACTTC. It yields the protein CASRLGGGDRVTRQYF.

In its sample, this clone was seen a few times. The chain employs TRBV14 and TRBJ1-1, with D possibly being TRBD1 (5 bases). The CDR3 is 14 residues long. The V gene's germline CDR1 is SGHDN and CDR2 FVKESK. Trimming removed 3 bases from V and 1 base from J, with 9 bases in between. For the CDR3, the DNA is TGTGCCAGCAGCCATAGAGACAGGAACACTGAAGCTTTCTTT. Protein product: CASSHRDRNTEAFF.

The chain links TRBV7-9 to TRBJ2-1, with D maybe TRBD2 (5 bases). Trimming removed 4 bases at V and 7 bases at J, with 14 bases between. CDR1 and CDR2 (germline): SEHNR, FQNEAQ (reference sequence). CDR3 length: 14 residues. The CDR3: CASSCAEANNEQFF. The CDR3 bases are TGTGCCAGCAGCTGCGCGGAGGCTAATAATGAGCAGTTCTTC.

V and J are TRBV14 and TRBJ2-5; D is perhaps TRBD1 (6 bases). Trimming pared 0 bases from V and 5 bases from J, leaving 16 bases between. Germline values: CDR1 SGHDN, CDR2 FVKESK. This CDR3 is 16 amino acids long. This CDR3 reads CASSQDTPTGSETQYF. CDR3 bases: TGTGCCAGCAGCCAAGATACCCCCACAGGGTCGGAGACCCAGTACTTC.

CDR3 bases: TGTGCCAGCAGCTACACAGGGGACGGTGCCTATAATTCACCCCTCCACTTT. Translating it yields CASSYTGDGAYNSPLHF. This chain uses TRBV5-8 with TRBJ1-6; 7 positions match TRBD1. Germline trimming cut 3 bases from V and 2 bases from J; bases unmatched to any gene: 8. CDR1 is SGHTS and CDR2 is YDEGEE in the germline V gene. The CDR3 has 17 residues.

DNA of the CDR3: TGCGCCAGCAGCCAAGTTCACCTAGTAGGTAGCAATCAGCCCCAGCATTTT. Encoded protein: CASSQVHLVGSNQPQHF. The chain has TRBV4-1 and TRBJ1-5; D gene unclear. Germline assignment: CDR1 MGHRA and CDR2 YSYEKL. The CDR3 is made up of 17 amino acids. V was pared by 1 base and J by 0 bases, with 13 bases between.

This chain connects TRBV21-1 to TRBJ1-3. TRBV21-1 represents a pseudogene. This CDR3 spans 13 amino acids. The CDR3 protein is CASSKGSGNTIYF. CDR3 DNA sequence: TGTGCCAGCAGCAAAGGGAGCGGAAACACCATATATTTT.

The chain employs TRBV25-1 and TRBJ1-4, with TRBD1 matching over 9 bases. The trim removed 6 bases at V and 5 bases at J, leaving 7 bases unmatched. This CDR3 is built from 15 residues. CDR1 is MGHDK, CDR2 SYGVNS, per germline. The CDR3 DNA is TGTGCCAGCAGAGATCCCGGACAGGGGAATGAAAAACTGTTTTTT. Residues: CASRDPGQGNEKLFF.

Here the CDR3 reads CASSPGQDPSYEQYF. CDR3 sequence (DNA): TGTGCCAGCAGCCCCGGACAGGACCCTTCCTACGAGCAGTACTTC. This rearrangement joins TRBV11-2 to TRBJ2-7; 7 positions match TRBD1. CDR1 and CDR2 (germline): SGHAT, FQNNGV. CDR3 length: 15 amino acids. The V segment lost 5 bases and the J segment 1 base; nucleotides outside the gene matches: 8.

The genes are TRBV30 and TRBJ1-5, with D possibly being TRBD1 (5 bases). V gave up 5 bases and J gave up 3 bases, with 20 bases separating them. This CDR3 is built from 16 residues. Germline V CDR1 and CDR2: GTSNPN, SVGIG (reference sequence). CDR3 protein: CAWRPTREEDNQPQHF. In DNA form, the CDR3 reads TGTGCCTGGCGGCCCACCAGGGAGGAGGACAATCAGCCCCAGCATTTT.

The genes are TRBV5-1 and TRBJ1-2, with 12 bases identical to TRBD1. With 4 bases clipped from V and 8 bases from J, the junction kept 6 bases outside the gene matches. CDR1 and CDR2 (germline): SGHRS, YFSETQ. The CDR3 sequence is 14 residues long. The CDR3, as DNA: TGCGCCAGCAGCCTCCCGGGACAGGGGGCCGGCTACACCTTC. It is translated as CASSLPGQGAGYTF.

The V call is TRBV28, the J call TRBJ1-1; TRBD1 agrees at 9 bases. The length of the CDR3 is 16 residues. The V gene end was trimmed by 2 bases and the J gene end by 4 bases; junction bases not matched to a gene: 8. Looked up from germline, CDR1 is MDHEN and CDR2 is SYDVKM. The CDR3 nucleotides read TGTGCCAGCAGTTTAACCGGGACAGGGAAAGGCACTGAAGCTTTCTTT. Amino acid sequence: CASSLTGTGKGTEAFF.

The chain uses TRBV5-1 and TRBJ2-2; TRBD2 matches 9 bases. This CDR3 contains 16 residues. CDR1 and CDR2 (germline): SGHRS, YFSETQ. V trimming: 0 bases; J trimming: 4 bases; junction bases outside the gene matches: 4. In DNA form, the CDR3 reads TGCGCCAGCAGCTTGGAGGCGGGAGGGATCACCGGGGAGCTGTTTTTT. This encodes CASSLEAGGITGELFF.

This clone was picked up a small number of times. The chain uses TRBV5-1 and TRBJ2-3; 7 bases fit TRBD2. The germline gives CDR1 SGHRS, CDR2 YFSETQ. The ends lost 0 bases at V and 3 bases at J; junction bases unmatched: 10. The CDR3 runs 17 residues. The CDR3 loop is CASSLARASGNTDTQYF. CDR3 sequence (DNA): TGCGCCAGCAGCTTGGCCCGTGCTAGCGGAAATACAGATACGCAGTATTTT.

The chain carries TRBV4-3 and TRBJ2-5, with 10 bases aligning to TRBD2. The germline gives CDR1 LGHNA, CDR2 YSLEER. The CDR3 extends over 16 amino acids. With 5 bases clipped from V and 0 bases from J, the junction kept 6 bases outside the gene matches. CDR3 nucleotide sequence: TGCGCCAGCAGCGAAAGGACTAGCGGAAACCAAGAGACCCAGTACTTC. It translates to CASSERTSGNQETQYF.

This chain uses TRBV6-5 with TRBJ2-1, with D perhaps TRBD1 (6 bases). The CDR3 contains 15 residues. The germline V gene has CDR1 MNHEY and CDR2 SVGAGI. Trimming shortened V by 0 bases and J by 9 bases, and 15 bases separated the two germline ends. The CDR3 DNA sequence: TGTGCCAGCAGTTACTCCTTAGTTAGAGGGGGTGAGCAGTTCTTC. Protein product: CASSYSLVRGGEQFF.

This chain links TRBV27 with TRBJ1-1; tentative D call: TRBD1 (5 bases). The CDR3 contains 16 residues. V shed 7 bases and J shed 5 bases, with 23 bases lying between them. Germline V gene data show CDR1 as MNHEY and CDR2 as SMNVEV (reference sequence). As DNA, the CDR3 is TGTGCCAGCACTCCCATCCGCCAGGGCGGTCGGACTGAAGCTTTCTTT. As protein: CASTPIRQGGRTEAFF.

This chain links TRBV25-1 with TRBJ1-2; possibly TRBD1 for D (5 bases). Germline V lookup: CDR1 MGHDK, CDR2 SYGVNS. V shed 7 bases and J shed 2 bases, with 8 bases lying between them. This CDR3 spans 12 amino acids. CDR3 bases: TGTGCCAGCAAACAGGCCAACTATGGCTACACCTTC. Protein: CASKQANYGYTF.